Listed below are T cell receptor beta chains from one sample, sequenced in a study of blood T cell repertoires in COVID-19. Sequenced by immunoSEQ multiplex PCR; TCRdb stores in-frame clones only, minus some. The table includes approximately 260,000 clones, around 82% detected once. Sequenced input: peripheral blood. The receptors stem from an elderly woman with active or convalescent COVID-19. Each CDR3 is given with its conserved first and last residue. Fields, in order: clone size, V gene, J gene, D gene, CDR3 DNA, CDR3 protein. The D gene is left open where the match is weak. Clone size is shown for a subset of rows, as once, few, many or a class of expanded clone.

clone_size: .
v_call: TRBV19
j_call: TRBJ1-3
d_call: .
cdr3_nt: TGTGCCAGTAGTACGGATGAGGGAGCTGCTGGAAACACCATATATTTT
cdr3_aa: CASSTDEGAAGNTIYF

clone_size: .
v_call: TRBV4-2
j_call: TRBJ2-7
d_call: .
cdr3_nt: TGTGCCAGCAGCCAGGAGATAGCCTCCTACGAGCAGTACTTC
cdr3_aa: CASSQEIASYEQYF

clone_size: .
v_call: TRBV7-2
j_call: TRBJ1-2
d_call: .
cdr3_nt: TGTGCCAGCAGCTTAGTACAGAACTATGGCTACACCTTC
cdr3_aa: CASSLVQNYGYTF

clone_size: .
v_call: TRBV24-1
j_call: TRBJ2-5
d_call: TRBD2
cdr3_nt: TGTGCCACCAGCCGGACTAGCGGGCCCCAAGAGACCCAGTACTTC
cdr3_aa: CATSRTSGPQETQYF

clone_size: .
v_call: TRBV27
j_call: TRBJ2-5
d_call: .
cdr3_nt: TGTGCCAGCAGTTTATCCGTTTCAGGGGAGGGGACCCAGTACTTC
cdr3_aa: CASSLSVSGEGTQYF

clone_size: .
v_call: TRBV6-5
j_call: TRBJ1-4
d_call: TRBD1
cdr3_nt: TGTGCCAGCAGGAGACAGGGGGCCGCTGAAAAACTGTTTTTT
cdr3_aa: CASRRQGAAEKLFF

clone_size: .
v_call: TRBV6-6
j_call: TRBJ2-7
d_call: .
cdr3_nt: TGTGCCAGCAGTCGATCAGGAGGAAGCTACGAGCAGTACTTC
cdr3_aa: CASSRSGGSYEQYF

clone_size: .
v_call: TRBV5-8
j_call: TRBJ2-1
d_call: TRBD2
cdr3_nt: TGTGCCAGCAGCCTAGCGGGATCCTACAATGAGCAGTTCTTC
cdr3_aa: CASSLAGSYNEQFF

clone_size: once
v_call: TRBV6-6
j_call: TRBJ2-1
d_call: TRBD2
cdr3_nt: TGTGCCAGCAGGGAGGGGACTAGCAACCACAATGAGCAGTTCTTC
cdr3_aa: CASREGTSNHNEQFF

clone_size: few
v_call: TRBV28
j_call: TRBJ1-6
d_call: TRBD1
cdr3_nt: TGTGCCAGCAGTGAAGGACAGGGAAGGTCACCCCTCCACTTT
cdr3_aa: CASSEGQGRSPLHF

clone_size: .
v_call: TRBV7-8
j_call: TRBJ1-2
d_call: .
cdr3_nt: TGTGCCAGCAGCTTAAGGACAGCCAACTATGGCTACACCTTC
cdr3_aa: CASSLRTANYGYTF

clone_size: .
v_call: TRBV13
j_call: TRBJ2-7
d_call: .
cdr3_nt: TGTGCCAGCAGCCCGTCAAGGAGCTCCTACGAGCAGTACTTC
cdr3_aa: CASSPSRSSYEQYF

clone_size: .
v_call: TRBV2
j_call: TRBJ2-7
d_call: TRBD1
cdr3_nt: TGTGCCAGCTACGGACAGGGGGCCCGTCGGGCGTACTTC
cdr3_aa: CASYGQGARRAYF

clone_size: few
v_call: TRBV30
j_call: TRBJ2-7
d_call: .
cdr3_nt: TGTGCCTGGAGTGTCCTCGGCAGGGGTTCGGACGAGCAGTACTTC
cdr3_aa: CAWSVLGRGSDEQYF

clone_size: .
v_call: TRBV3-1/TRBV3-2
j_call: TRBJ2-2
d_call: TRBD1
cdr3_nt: TGTGCCAGCAGCCACTGGGACAGGGTTGAGGCCGGGGAGCTGTTTTTT
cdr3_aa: CASSHWDRVEAGELFF

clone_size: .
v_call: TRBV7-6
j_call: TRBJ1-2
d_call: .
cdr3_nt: TGTGCCAGCAGTCAACTTACCGGGAGCCTTGGCTACACCTTC
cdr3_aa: CASSQLTGSLGYTF

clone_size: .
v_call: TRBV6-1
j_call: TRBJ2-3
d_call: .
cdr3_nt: TGTGCCAGCAGTGAAAGAAGACGGACAAGTGCGCAGTATTTT
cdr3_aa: CASSERRRTSAQYF

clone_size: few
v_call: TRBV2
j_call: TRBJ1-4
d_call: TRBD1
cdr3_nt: TGTGCCAGCACCCGGACAGGGGGTGTGGGTAATGAAAAACTGTTTTTT
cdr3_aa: CASTRTGGVGNEKLFF

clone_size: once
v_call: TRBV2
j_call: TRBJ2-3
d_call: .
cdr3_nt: TGTGCCAGCAGACAAGGGGATCTGACGCAGTATTTT
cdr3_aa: CASRQGDLTQYF

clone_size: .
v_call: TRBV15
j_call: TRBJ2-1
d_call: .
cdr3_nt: TGTGCCACCCTTAGCGCGGCGAGCTCCTACAATGAGCAGTTCTTC
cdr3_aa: CATLSAASSYNEQFF

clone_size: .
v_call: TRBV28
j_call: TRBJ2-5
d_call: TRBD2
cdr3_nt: TGTGCCAGCAGTCAATTCAGCGGGGGGGTAGAGACCCAGTACTTC
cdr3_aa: CASSQFSGGVETQYF

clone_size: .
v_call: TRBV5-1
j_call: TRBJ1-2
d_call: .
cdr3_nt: TGCGCCAGCAGCTCGTCGTTTGCAGGGGACTATGGCTACACCTTC
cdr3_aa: CASSSSFAGDYGYTF

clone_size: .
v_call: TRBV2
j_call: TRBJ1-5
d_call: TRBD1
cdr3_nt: TGTGCCAGCAGGGACAGGGCGAATCAGCCCCAGCATTTT
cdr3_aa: CASRDRANQPQHF

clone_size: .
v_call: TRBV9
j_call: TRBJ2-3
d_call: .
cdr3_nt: TGTGCCAGCAGCGTAGATCCGACAGATACGCAGTATTTT
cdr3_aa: CASSVDPTDTQYF